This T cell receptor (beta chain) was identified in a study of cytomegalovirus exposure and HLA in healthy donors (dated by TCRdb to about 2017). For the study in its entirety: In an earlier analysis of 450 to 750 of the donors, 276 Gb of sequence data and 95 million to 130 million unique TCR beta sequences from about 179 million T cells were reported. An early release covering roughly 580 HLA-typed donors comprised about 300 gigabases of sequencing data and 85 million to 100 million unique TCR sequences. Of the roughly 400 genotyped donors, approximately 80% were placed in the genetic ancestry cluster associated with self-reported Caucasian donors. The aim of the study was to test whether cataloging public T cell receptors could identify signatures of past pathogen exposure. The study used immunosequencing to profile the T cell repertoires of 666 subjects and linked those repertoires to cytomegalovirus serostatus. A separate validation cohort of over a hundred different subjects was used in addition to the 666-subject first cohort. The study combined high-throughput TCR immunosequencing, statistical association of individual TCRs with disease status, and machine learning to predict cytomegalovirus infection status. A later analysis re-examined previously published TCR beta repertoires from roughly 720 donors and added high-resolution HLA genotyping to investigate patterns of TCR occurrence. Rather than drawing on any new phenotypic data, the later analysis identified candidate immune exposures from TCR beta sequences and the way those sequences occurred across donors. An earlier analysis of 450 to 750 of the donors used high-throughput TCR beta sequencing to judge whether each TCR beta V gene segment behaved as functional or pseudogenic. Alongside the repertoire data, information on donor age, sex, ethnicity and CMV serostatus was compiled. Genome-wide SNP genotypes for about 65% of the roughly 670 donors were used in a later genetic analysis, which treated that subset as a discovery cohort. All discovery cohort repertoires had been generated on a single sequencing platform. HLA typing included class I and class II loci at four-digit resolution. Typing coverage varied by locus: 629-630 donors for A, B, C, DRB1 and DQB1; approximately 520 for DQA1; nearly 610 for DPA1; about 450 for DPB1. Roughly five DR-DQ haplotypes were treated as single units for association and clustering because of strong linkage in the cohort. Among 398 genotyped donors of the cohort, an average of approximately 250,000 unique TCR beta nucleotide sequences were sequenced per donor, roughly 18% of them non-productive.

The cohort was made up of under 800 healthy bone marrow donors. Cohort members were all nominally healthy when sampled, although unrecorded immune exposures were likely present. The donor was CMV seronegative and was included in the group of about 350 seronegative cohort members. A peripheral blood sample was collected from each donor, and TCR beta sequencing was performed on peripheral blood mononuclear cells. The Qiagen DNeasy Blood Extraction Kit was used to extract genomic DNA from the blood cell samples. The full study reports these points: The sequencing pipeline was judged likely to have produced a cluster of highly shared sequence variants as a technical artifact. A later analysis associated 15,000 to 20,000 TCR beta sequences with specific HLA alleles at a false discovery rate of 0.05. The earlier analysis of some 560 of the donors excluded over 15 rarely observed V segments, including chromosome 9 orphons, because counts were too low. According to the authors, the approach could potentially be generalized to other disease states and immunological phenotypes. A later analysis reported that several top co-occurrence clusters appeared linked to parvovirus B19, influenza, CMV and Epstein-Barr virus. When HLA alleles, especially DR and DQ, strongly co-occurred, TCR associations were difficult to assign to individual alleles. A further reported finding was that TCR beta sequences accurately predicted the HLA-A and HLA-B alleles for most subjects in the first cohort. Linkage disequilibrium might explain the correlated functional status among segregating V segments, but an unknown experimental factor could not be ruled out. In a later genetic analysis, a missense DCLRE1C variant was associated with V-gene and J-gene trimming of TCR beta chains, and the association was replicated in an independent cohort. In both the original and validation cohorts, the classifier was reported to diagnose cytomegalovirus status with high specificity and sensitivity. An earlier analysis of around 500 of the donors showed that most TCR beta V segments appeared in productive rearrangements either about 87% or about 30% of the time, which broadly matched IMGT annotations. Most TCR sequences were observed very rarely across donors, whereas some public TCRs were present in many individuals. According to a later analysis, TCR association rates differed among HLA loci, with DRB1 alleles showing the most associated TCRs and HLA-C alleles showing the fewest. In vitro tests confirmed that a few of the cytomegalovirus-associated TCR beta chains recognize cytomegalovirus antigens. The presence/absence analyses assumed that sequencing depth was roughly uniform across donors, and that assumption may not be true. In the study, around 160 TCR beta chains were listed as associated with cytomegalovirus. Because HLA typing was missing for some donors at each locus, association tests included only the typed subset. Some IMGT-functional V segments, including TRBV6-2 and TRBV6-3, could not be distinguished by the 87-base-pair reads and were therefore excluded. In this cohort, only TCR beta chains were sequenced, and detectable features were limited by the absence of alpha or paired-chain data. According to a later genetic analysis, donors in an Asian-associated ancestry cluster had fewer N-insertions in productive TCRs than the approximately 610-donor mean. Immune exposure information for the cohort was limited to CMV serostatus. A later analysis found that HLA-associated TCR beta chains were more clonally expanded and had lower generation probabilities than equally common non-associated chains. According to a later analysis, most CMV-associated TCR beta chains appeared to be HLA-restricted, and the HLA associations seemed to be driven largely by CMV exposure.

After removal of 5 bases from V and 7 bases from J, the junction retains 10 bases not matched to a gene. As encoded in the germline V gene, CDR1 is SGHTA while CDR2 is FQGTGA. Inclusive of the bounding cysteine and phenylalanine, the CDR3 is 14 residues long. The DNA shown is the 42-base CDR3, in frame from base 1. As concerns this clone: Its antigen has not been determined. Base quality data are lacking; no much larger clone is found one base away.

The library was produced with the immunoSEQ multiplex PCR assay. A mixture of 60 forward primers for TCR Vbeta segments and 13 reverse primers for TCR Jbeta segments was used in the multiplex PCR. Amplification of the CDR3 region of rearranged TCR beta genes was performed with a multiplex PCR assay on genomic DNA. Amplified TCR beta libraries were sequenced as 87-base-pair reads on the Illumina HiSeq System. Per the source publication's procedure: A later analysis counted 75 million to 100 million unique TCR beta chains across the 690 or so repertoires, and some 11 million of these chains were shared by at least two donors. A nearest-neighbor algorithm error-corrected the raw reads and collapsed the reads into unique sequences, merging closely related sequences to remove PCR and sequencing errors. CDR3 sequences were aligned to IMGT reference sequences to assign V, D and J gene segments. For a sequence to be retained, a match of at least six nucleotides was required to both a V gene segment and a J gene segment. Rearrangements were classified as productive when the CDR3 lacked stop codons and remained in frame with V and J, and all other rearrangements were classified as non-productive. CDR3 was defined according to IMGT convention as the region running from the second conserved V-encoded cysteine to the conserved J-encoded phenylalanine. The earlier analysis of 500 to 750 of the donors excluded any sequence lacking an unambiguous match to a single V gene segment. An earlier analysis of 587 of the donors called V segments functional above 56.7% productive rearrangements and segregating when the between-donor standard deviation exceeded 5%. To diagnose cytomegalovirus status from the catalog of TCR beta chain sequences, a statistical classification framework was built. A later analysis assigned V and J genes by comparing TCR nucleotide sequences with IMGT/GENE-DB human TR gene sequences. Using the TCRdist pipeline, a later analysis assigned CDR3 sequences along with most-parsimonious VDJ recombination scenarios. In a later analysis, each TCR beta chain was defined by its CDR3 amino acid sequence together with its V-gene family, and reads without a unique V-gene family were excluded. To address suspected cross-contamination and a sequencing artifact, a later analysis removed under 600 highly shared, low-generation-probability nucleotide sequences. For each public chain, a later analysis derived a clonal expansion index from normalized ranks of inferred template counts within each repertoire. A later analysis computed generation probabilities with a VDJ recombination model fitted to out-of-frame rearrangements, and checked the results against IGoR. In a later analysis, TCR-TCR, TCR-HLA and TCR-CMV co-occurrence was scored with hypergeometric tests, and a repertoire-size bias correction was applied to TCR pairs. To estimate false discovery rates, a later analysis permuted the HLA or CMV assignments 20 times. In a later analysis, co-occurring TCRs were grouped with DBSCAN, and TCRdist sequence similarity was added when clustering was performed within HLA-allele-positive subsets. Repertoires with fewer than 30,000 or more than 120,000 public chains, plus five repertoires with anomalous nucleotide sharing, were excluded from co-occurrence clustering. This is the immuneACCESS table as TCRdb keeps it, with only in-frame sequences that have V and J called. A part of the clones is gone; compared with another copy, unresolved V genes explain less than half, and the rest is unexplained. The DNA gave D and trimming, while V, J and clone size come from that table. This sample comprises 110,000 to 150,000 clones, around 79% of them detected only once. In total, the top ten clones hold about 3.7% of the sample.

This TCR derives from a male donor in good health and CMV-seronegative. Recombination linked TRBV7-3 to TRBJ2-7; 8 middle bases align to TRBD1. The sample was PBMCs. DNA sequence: TGTGCCAGCAGCCCCCTCCAGGGGGCAAGGGAGCAGTACTTC. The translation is CASSPLQGAREQYF.